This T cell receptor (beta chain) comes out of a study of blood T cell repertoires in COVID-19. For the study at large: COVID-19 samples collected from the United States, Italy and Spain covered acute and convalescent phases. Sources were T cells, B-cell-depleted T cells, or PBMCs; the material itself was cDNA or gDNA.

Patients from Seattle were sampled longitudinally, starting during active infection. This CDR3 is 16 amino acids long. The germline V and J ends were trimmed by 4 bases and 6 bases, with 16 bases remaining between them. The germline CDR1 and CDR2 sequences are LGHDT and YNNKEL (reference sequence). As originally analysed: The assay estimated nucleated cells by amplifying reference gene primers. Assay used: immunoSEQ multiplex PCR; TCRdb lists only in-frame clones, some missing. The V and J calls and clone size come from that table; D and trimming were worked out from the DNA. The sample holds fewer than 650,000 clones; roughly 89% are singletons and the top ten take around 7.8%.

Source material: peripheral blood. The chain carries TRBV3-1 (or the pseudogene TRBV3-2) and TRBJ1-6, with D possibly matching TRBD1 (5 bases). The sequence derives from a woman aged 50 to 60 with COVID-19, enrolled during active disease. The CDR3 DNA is TGTGCCAGCAGCCTGACAGCCTCGGGGGTTAATTCACCCCTCCACTTT. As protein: CASSLTASGVNSPLHF.